These T cell receptor beta chains were read from a single sample in a study of blood T cell repertoires in COVID-19. Produced via immunoSEQ multiplex PCR; TCRdb's table is partial and in-frame only. Among roughly 240,000 clones listed, 86% were seen once. The sequencing input was PBMCs or T cells enriched from blood (not recorded which). These receptors came from a woman aged 50 to 65 who had recovered from COVID-19. CDR3s include the opening cysteine and the closing phenylalanine or tryptophan. D genes are given only for firm matches. For some rows the clone size is stated as once, few or many, or as a class when expanded; others skip it.

TRBV18	TRBJ1-2	NA	NA	CASSPGFTGGYTF	TGTGCCAGCTCACCAGGGTTTACGGGAGGCTACACCTTC
TRBV7-3	TRBJ2-7	NA	TRBD1	CASSLGGQGIYEQYF	TGTGCCAGCAGCTTAGGGGGACAGGGAATCTACGAGCAGTACTTC
TRBV7-2	TRBJ2-1	NA	NA	CASSLGGGARNEQFF	TGTGCCAGCAGCTTGGGAGGGGGGGCCCGTAATGAGCAGTTCTTC
TRBV5-1	TRBJ2-5	NA	NA	CASSLAEETQYF	TGCGCCAGCAGCTTGGCCGAGGAGACCCAGTACTTC
TRBV6-1	TRBJ1-1	NA	NA	CASSPRPNTEAFF	TGTGCCAGCAGTCCGCGCCCTAACACTGAAGCTTTCTTT
TRBV4-3	TRBJ1-3	NA	TRBD1	CASSQDHRGMTGNTIYF	TGCGCCAGCAGCCAAGATCACAGGGGAATGACTGGAAACACCATATATTTT
TRBV6-2/TRBV6-3	TRBJ2-1	once	NA	CASSPLASSYNEQFF	TGTGCCAGCAGTCCACTAGCCAGTTCCTACAATGAGCAGTTCTTC
TRBV7-6	TRBJ1-1	NA	TRBD1	CASSLQGAAEAFF	TGTGCCAGCAGCTTACAGGGGGCCGCTGAAGCTTTCTTT
TRBV11-2	TRBJ2-7	once	TRBD1	CASSYRDRTYEQYF	TGTGCCAGCAGCTACCGGGACAGAACCTACGAGCAGTACTTC
TRBV29-1	TRBJ1-2	NA	NA	CSVRDILSGNYGYTF	TGCAGCGTCCGGGACATCCTCTCTGGGAACTATGGCTACACCTTC
TRBV12-3/TRBV12-4	TRBJ2-5	NA	NA	CASGELSPRYQYF	TGTGCCAGCGGTGAGCTGAGCCCTCGATACCAGTACTTC
TRBV18	TRBJ1-2	NA	TRBD1	CASSPRFGQGADGYTF	TGTGCCAGCTCACCACGTTTTGGACAGGGGGCTGATGGCTACACCTTC
TRBV5-5	TRBJ1-2	NA	NA	CASSLDRRGYTF	TGTGCCAGCAGCTTGGACAGGCGCGGCTACACCTTC
TRBV25-1	TRBJ2-7	NA	NA	CASSGTASNLYEQYF	TGTGCCAGCAGTGGGACAGCCTCTAATCTCTACGAGCAGTACTTC
TRBV5-6	TRBJ1-3	once	TRBD1	CASSPRRQGRSGNTIYF	TGTGCCAGCAGCCCAAGGCGACAGGGGAGATCTGGAAACACCATATATTTT
TRBV28	TRBJ2-5	NA	NA	CASSFRRDSPYQETQYF	TGTGCCAGCAGTTTTCGGCGGGACAGCCCATACCAAGAGACCCAGTACTTC
TRBV5-6	TRBJ2-7	NA	NA	CASSLGAGSSYEQYF	TGTGCCAGCAGCTTGGGTGCGGGTAGCTCCTACGAGCAGTACTTC
TRBV11-2	TRBJ2-7	NA	TRBD2	CASSLTVQPSGSSYEQYF	TGTGCCAGCAGCTTAACAGTTCAGCCTAGCGGGAGTTCCTACGAGCAGTACTTC
TRBV7-9	TRBJ2-3	NA	NA	CASSSRTVTDTQYF	TGTGCCAGCAGTTCTAGGACAGTCACAGATACGCAGTATTTT
TRBV28	TRBJ2-7	few	NA	CASSFPGTYEQYF	TGTGCCAGCAGTTTCCCGGGAACCTACGAGCAGTACTTC
TRBV24-1	TRBJ2-1	few	NA	CATSAPFDGGEQFF	TGTGCCACCAGTGCCCCGTTCGACGGGGGTGAGCAGTTCTTC
TRBV18	TRBJ2-4	NA	NA	CASSEGKNIQYF	TGTGCCAGCTCAGAGGGCAAAAACATTCAGTACTTC
TRBV2	TRBJ2-2	NA	NA	CASSQDFGVNTGELFF	TGTGCCAGCAGCCAGGACTTTGGGGTGAACACCGGGGAGCTGTTTTTT
TRBV4-3	TRBJ1-2	NA	TRBD1	CASSQQGDYGYTF	TGCGCCAGCAGCCAACAGGGGGACTATGGCTACACCTTC
TRBV9	TRBJ2-1	NA	NA	CASSAGPGTRGNEQFF	TGTGCCAGCAGCGCCGGCCCCGGGACTCGGGGGAATGAGCAGTTCTTC
TRBV11-2	TRBJ2-5	NA	NA	CASSLIDPRGETQYF	TGTGCCAGCAGCTTGATAGATCCCAGGGGCGAGACCCAGTACTTC
TRBV4-3	TRBJ2-2	NA	TRBD2	CASSSQTSGVSGELFF	TGCGCCAGCAGCTCACAGACTAGCGGGGTGTCCGGGGAGCTGTTTTTT
TRBV4-2	TRBJ2-7	NA	NA	CASSPTPGTPYEQYF	TGTGCCAGCAGCCCAACTCCCGGGACACCTTACGAGCAGTACTTC
TRBV15	TRBJ2-7	NA	NA	CATSGGKQIYEQYF	TGTGCCACCAGCGGGGGGAAACAGATCTACGAGCAGTACTTC
TRBV7-3	TRBJ2-5	few	NA	CASSLTGSTRKETQYF	TGTGCCAGCAGCTTAACGGGCTCCACCCGGAAAGAGACCCAGTACTTC
TRBV12-3/TRBV12-4	TRBJ1-5	NA	NA	CASRFRWAPQHF	TGTGCCAGCAGATTTAGATGGGCGCCCCAGCATTTT
TRBV28	TRBJ1-5	NA	TRBD1	CASSPGQDWQPQHF	TGTGCCAGCAGCCCGGGACAGGATTGGCAGCCCCAGCATTTT
TRBV6-4	TRBJ2-1	NA	TRBD1	CASSKGQVSSSYNEQFF	TGTGCCAGCAGTAAGGGACAGGTTTCTAGCTCCTACAATGAGCAGTTCTTC
TRBV19	TRBJ2-7	once	TRBD1	CASSNKDRGYEQYF	TGTGCCAGTAGTAACAAGGACAGGGGTTACGAGCAGTACTTC